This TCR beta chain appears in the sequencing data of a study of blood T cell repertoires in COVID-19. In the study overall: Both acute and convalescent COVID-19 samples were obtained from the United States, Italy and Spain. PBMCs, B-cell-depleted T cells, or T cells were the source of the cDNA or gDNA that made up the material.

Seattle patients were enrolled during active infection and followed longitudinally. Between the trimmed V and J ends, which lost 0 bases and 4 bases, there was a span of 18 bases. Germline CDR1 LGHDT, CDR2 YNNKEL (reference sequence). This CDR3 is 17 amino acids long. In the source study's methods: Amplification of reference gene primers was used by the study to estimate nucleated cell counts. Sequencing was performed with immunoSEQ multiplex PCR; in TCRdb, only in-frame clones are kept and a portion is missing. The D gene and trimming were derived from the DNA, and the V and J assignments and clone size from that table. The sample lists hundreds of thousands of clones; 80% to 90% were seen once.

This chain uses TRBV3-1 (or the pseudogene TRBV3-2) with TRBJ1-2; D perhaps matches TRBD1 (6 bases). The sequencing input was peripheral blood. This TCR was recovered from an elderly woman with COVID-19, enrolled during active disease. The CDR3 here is CASSQEWDTRIGYGYTF. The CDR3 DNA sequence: TGTGCCAGCAGCCAAGAATGGGACACTCGAATAGGCTATGGCTACACCTTC.